The clone carrying this T cell receptor (beta chain) was counted only a few times. This record belongs to a study of T cell clones after liver transplantation. The CDR3 loop spans 13 amino acids. Per germline, CDR1 SGHDN and CDR2 FVKESK. V gave up 2 bases and J gave up 1 base, with 5 bases separating them. Repertoires were generated with immunoSEQ multiplex PCR, while TCRdb's copy carries only in-frame clones and drops some. The sample comprises some 50,000 clones, less than 75% of which are singletons, and 8% to 10% rests with the top ten. This specimen was CD4+ T cells from blood, taken at the 22-month timepoint. The chain uses TRBV14 and TRBJ1-1; D is uncertain. The TCR originated in a human patient who received a liver transplant. The graft donor may have contributed some T cells. The CDR3: CASSQYQNTEAFF. DNA of the CDR3: TGTGCCAGCAGCCAATACCAGAACACTGAAGCTTTCTTT.